This T cell receptor beta chain was sequenced in a study of T-cell reconstitution after alpha-beta-depleted transplantation in children. The V end was cut by 7 bases, the J end by 9 bases, with 13 bases between. This CDR3 has 12 amino acids. Germline V gene data show CDR1 as LNHDA and CDR2 as SQIVND (reference sequence). Preparation of the TCRbeta library was carried out with unique molecular identifiers. In TCRdb, the PCR reads were re-called with MiXCR into one record per CDR3 protein. The sample gives some 590,000 distinct CDR3 sequences, more than 9% of which show up once; less than 5% is in the top ten.

The rearrangement links TRBV19 to TRBJ2-1; no clear D gene. The TCR was taken from a human donor who donated a stem cell graft to a child with acute myeloid leukemia. Material: PBMCs from the stem cell graft donor, obtained from the stem cell graft. CDR3 sequence (DNA): TGTGCCAGTACCTCATACGGTGGTGAGCAGTTCTTC. Its translation: CASTSYGGEQFF. Complete variable domain (other parts from reference TRBV19 and TRBJ2-1): DGGITQSPKYLFRKEGQNVTLSCEQNLNHDAMYWYRQDPGQGLRLIYYSQIVNDFQKGDIAEGYSVSREKKESFPLTVTSAQKNPTAFYLCASTSYGGEQFFGPGTRLTVL.